This passage covers 4 T cell receptor beta chains from one sample sequenced in a study of T cells in Graves' hyperthyroidism and ophthalmopathy. Template material for amplifying TCR beta CDR3 regions consisted of RNA transcripts. The study used the HTBI primer set for a first-round RT-PCR of the TCR CDR3. TCRdb ran MiXCR on the multiplex PCR reads and lists one entry per CDR3 protein. The table has hundreds of thousands of distinct CDR3 sequences, roughly 15% seen once. Sequencing input: blood. The source of these receptors is a woman between 40 and 55 years old with Graves' ophthalmopathy.

There are many counts of this clonotype. The rearrangement uses TRBV28 and TRBJ2-7; a possible D gene is TRBD1 (5 bases). The CDR3 has 15 amino acids. Germline V gives CDR1 MDHEN, CDR2 SYDVKM. V lost 6 bases and J lost 0, with 15 bases in between. CDR3 sequence: CASSPRVVVSYEQYF. CDR3 sequence (DNA): TGTGCCAGCAGCCCCAGGGTCGTGGTCTCCTACGAGCAGTACTTC.

The J gene is TRBJ2-5, the V gene TRBV12-3 or TRBV12-4; 11 bases are shared with TRBD2. The CDR3 covers 14 residues. V lost 8 bases to trimming and J lost 5 bases; unmatched junction nucleotides: 7. CDR3: CASGSGRALETQYF. CDR3 sequence (DNA): TGTGCCAGCGGTAGCGGGAGGGCCTTGGAGACCCAGTACTTC.

This clonotype was detected many times. A much larger clone sits a single nucleotide away, making a read error possible. The V gene is TRBV6-5, the J gene TRBJ1-2; D is perhaps TRBD1 (6 bases). The CDR3 runs 14 residues. CDR1 is MNHEY, CDR2 SVGAGI, per germline. DNA of the CDR3: TGTGCCAGCAGTTACGGGGGACAAAACTGTGGCTACACCTTC. Translation: CASSYGGQNCGYTF.

V usage is TRBV6-1 and J usage is TRBJ2-7, with D unclear. CDR3 length: 11 amino acids. Trimming took 2 bases from V and 7 from J, leaving 6 bases between them. Germline V gene data show CDR1 as MNHNS and CDR2 as SASEGT. For the CDR3, the DNA is TGTGCCAGCAGTGAATTAACAGAGCAGTACTTC. Its translation is CASSELTEQYF.